This T cell receptor beta chain was documented in a study of blood T cell repertoires in COVID-19. Turning to the study itself: Whether acute or convalescent, the COVID-19 samples came from the United States, Italy and Spain.

Germline loops: CDR1 MNHEY, CDR2 SMNVEV (reference sequence). After removal of 3 bases from V and 2 bases from J, the junction contained 7 bases not matched to a gene. The CDR3 length is 16 residues. The method was immunoSEQ multiplex PCR; TCRdb's version includes in-frame clones alone and lacks a portion of them. The sample holds roughly 100,000 clones; roughly 80% are singletons and the top ten take around 13%. Sequences were obtained from peripheral blood. This receptor was obtained from a human donor in a cohort sampled during active COVID-19. The V call is TRBV27, the J call TRBJ2-7, with 10 bases fitting TRBD1. In nucleotides, the CDR3 is TGTGCCAGCAGTTTGCGTCCGGGACAGGGGACCTACGAGCAGTACTTC. Amino acid sequence: CASSLRPGQGTYEQYF.